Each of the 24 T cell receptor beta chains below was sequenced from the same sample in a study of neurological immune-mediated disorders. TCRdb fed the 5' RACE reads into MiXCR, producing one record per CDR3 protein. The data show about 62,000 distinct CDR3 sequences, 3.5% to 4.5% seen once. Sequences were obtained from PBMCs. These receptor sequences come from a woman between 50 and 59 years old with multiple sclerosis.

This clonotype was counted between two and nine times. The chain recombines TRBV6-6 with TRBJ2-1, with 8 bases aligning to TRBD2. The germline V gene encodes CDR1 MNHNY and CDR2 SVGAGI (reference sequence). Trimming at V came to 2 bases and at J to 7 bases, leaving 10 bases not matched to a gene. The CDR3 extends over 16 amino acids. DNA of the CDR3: TGTGCCAGCAGTTACATAGGGCTAGCGGGTAAGAATGAGCAGTTCTTC. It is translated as CASSYIGLAGKNEQFF.

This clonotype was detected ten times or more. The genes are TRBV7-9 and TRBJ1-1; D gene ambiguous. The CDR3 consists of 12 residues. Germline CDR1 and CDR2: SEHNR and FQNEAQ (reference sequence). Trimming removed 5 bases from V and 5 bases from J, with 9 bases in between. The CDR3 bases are TGTGCCAGCAGCCGACTAGGTACTGAAGCTTTCTTT. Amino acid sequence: CASSRLGTEAFF.

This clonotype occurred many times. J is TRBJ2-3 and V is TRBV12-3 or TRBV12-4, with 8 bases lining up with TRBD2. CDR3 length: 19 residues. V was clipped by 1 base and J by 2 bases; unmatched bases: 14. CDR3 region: CASSLVSPYWREDTDTQYF. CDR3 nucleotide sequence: TGTGCCAGCAGTTTAGTTTCCCCCTATTGGCGGGAGGACACAGATACGCAGTATTTT.

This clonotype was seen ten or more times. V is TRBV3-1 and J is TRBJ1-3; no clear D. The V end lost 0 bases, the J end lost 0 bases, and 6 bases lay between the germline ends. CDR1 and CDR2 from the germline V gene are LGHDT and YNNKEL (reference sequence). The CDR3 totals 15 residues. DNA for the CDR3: TGTGCCAGCAGCCAAGACGGGCGCTCTGGAAACACCATATATTTT. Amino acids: CASSQDGRSGNTIYF.

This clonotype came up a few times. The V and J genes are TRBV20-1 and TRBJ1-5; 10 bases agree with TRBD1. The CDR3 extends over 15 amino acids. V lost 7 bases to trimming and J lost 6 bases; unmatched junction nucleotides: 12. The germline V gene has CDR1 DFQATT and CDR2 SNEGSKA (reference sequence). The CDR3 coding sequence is TGCAGTGTGATGACTTCCGGGACAGGGGTTCAGCCCCAGCATTTT. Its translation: CSVMTSGTGVQPQHF.

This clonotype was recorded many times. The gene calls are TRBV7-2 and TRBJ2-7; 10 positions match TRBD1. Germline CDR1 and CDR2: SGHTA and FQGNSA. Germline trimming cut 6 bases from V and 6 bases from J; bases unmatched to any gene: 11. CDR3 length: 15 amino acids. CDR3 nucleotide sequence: TGTGCCAGCAGTCTCCTCCGGGACAGGGGAAGCGAGCAGTACTTC. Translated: CASSLLRDRGSEQYF.

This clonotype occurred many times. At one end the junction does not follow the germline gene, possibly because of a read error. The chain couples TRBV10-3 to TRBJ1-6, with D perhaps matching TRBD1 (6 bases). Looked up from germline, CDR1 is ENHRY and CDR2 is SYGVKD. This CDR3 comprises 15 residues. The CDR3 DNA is TGTGCCATCAGTGAGTCGCAACAGGGCAATTCACCCCTCAACTTT. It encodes CAISESQQGNSPLNF.

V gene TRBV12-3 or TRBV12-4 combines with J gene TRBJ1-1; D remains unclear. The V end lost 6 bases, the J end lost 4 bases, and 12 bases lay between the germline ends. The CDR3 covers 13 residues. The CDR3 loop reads CASRRESGTEAFF. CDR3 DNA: TGTGCCAGCAGGCGGGAAAGTGGCACTGAAGCTTTCTTT.

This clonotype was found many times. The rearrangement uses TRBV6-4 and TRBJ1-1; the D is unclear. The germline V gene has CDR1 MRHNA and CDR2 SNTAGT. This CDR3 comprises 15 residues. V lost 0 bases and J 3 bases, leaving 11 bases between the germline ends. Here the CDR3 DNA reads TGTGCCAGCAGTGACTCAGATGGTGGACACACTGAAGCTTTCTTT. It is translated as CASSDSDGGHTEAFF.

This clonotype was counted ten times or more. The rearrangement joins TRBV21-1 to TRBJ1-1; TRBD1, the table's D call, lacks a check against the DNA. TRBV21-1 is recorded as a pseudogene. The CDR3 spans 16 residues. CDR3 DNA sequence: TGTGCCAGCAGCAAAGGGACAGGAGTACCACACACTGAAGCTTTCTTT. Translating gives CASSKGTGVPHTEAFF.

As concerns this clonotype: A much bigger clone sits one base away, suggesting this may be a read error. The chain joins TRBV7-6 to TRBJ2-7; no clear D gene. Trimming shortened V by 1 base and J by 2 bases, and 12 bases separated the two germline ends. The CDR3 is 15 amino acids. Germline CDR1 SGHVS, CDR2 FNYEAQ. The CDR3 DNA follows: TGTGCCAGCAGCTTAGAACCCAAAACGACCTACGAGCAGTACTTC. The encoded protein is CASSLEPKTTYEQYF. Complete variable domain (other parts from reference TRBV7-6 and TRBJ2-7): GAGVSQSPRYKVTKRGQDVALRCDPISGHVSLYWYRQALGQGPEFLTYFNYEAQQDKSGLPNDRFSAERPEGSISTLTIQRTEQRDSAMYRCASSLEPKTTYEQYFGPGTRLTVT.

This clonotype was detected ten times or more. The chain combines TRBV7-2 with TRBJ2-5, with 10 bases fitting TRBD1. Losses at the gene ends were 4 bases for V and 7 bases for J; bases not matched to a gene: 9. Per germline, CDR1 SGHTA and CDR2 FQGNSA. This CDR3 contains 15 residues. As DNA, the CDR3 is TGTGCCAGCAGCTCGACAGGGGGCAGTCTAGGGACCCAGTACTTC. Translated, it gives CASSSTGGSLGTQYF.

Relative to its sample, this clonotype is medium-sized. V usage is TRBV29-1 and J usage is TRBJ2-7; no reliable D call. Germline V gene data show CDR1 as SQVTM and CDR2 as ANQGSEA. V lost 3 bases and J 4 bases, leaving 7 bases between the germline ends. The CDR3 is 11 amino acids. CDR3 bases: TGCAGCGTTGATTTGGCTTACGAGCAGTACTTC. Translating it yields CSVDLAYEQYF.

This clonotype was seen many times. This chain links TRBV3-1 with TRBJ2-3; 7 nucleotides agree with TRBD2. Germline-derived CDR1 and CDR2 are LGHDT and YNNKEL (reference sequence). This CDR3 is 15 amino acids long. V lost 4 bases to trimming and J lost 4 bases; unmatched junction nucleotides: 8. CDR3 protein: CASSPRIAGADTQYF. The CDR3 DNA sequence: TGTGCCAGCAGCCCCCGGATAGCGGGCGCAGATACGCAGTATTTT.

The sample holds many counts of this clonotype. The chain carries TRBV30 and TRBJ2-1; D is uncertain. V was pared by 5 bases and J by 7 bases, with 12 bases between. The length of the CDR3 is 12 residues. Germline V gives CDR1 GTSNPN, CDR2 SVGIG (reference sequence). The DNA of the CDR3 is TGTGCCTGGGACCGGGTGGGGAATGAGCAGTTCTTC. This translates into CAWDRVGNEQFF.

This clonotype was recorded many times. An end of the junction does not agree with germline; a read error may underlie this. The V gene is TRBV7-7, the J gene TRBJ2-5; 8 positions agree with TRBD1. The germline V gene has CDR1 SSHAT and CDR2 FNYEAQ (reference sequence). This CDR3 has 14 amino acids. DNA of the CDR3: TGTGCTAGCAGCCCTGGACAGGGAGCAGAGACCCAGTACTTC. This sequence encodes CASSPGQGAETQYF.

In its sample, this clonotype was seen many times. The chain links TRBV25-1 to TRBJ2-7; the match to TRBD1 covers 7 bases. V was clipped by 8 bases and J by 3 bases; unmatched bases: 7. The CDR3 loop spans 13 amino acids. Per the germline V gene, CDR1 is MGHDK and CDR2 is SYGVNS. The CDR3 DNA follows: TGTGCCAGCTGCGAGACAGGGTTCTACGAGCAGTACTTC. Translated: CASCETGFYEQYF.

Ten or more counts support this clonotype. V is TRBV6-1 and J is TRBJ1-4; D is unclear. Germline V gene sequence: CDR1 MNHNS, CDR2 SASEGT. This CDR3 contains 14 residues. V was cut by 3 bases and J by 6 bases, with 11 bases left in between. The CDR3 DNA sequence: TGTGCCAGCAGTGACCGGACCCTGGATGAAAAACTGTTTTTT. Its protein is CASSDRTLDEKLFF.

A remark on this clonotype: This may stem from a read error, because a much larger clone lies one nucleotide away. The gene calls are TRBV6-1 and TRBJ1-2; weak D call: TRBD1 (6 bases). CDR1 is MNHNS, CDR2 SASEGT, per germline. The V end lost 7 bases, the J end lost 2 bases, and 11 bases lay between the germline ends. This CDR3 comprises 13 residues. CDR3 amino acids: CASNVGANYGYTF. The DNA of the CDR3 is TGTGCCAGCAATGTGGGGGCAAACTATGGCTACACCTTC.

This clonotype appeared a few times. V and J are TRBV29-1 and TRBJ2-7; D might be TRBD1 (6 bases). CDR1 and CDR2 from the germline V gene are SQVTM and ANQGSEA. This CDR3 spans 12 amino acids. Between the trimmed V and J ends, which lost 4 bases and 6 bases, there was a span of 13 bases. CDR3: CSVGMRGTEQYF. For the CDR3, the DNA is TGCAGCGTTGGGATGAGGGGGACCGAGCAGTACTTC.

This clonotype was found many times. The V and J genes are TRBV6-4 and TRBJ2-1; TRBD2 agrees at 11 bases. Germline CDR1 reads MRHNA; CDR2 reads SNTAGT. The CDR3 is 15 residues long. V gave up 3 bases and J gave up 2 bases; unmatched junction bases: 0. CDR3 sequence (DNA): TGTGCCAGCAGTGAGACTAGCGGGGCCTACAATGAGCAGTTCTTC. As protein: CASSETSGAYNEQFF.

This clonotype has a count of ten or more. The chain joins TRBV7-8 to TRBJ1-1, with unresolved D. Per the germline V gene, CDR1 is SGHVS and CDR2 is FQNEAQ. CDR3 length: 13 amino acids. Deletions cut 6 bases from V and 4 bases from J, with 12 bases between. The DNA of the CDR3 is TGTGCCAGCAGGATTCGAACAAGCACTGAAGCTTTCTTT. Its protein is CASRIRTSTEAFF.

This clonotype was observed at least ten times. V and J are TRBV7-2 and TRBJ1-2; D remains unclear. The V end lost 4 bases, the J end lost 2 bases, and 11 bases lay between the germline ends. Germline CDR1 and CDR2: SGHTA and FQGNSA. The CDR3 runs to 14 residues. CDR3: CASSSVSQNYGYTF. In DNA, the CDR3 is TGTGCCAGCAGCTCTGTGTCGCAGAACTATGGCTACACCTTC. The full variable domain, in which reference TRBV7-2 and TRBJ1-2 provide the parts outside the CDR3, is GAGVSQSPSNKVTEKGKDVELRCDPISGHTALYWYRQSLGQGLEFLIYFQGNSAPDKSGLPSDRFSAERTGGSVSTLTIQRTQQEDSAVYLCASSSVSQNYGYTFGSGTRLTVV.

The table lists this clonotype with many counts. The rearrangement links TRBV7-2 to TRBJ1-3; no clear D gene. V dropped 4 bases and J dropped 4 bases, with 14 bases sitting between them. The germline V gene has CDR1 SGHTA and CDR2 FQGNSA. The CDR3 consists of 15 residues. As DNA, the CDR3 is TGTGCCAGCAGCTCCCTCGTGGGGATCGGAAACACCATATATTTT. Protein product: CASSSLVGIGNTIYF.